This T cell receptor (beta chain) was captured by sequencing in a study of cytomegalovirus exposure and HLA in healthy donors. Trimming took 4 bases from V and 1 from J; bases not matched to a gene: 4. Germline V gene data show CDR1 as MNHEY and CDR2 as SVGAGI. The CDR3 loop spans 15 amino acids. Whole-study findings and limits: Presence/absence analysis assumed near-uniform sequencing depth across donors.

Researchers ran the PCR with 60 Vbeta and 13 Jbeta primers. Data came from immunoSEQ multiplex PCR; TCRdb stores just in-frame clones and leaves some out. The sample comprises around 72,000 clones, around 78% of which are singletons, and 6.3% rests with the top ten. Details on this clone: Its specificity is unknown.

This clonotype originated in a man aged 45-65 years in good health and CMV-seronegative. What was sequenced was PBMCs. The chain has TRBV6-5 and TRBJ2-5; 9 bases agree with TRBD1. The CDR3 loop reads CASSSTGGSQETQYF. DNA for the CDR3: TGTGCCAGCAGTTCGACAGGGGGAAGCCAAGAGACCCAGTACTTC.